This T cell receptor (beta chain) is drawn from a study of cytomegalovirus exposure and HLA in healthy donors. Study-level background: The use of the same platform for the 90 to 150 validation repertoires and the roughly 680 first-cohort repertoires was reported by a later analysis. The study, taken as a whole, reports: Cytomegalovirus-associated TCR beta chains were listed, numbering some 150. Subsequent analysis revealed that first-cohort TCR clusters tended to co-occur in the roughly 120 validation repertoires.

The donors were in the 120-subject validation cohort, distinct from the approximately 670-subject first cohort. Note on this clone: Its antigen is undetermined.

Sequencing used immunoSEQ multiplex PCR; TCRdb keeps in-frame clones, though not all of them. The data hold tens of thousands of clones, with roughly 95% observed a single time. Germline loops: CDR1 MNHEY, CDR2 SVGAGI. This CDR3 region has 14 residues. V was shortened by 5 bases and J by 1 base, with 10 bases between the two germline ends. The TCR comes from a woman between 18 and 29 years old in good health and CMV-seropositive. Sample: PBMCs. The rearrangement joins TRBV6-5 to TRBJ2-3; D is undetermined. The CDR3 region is CASSPIVGTDTQYF. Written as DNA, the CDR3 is TGTGCCAGCAGTCCCATCGTAGGCACAGATACGCAGTATTTT.